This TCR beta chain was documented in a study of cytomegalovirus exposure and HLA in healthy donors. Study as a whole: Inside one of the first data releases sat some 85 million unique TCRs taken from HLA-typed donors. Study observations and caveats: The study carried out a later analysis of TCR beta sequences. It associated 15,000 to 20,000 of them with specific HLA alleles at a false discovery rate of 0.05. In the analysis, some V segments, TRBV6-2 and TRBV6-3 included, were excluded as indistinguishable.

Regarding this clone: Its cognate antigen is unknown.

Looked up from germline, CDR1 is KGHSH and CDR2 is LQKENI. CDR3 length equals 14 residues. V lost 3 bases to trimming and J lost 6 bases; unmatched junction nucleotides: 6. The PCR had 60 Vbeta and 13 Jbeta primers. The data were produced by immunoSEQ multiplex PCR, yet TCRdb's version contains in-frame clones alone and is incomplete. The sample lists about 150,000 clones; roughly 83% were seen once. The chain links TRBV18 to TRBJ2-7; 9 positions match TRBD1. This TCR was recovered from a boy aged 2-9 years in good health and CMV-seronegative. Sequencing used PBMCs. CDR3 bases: TGTGCCAGCTCACCTAGACAGGGGGAGCGCGAGCAGTACTTC. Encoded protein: CASSPRQGEREQYF.